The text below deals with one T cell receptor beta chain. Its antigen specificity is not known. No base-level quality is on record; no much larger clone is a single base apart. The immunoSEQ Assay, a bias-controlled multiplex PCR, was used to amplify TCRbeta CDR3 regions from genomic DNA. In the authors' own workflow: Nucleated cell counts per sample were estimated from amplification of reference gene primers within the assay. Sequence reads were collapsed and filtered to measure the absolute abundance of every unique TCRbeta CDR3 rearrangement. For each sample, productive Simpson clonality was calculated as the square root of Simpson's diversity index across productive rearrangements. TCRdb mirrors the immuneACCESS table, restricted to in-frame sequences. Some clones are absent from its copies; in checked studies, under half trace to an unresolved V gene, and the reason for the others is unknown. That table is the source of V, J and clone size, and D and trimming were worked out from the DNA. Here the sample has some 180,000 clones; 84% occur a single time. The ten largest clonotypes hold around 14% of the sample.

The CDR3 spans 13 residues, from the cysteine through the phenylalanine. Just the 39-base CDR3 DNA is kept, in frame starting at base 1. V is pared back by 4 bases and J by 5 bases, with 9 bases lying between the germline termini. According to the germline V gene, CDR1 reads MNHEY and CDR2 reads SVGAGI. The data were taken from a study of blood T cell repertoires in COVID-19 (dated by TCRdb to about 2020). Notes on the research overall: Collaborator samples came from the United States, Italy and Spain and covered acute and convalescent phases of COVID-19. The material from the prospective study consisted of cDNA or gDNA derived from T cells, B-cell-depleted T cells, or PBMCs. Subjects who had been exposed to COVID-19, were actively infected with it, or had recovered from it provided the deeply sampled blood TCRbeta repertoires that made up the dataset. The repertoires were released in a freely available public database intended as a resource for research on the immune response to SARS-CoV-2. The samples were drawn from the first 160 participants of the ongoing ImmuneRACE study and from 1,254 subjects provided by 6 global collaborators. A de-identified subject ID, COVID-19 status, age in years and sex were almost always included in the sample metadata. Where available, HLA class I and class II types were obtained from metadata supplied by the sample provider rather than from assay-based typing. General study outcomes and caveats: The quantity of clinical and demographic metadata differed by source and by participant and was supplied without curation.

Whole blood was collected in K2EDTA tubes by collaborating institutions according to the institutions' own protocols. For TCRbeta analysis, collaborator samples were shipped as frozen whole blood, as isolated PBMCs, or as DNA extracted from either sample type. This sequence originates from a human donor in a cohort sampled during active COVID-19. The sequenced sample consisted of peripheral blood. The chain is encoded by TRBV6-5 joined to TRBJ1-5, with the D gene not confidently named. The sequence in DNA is TGTGCCAGCAGTTTCAGAACCTATCAGCCCCAGCATTTT. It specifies CASSFRTYQPQHF.